This T cell receptor beta chain was observed in a study of T cell clones after liver transplantation (dated by TCRdb to the late 2010s). Turning to the overall study: The samples were obtained from ITN030ST, a randomized trial that attempted immunosuppression withdrawal within 2 years after liver transplantation. Subjects received no induction therapy and standard immunosuppression until randomization at 12-24 months post-transplant. To count as tolerant, a recipient had to stay completely off immunosuppression for at least one year without liver enzymes climbing beyond twice the upper limit of normal. A cohort of 8 liver transplant recipients was studied, of whom 3 were classified as tolerant and 5 as non-tolerant. Of the eight recipients, three were HCV-positive, while the remaining recipients had been transplanted for non-autoimmune, non-viral indications. As an antigen-independent comparator for the donor-reactive sequences, third party-reactive TCRbeta sequences from pre-transplant MLRs were identified as well. Blood samples were collected pre-transplant, pre-randomization before withdrawal, and post-randomization after either full withdrawal or failed withdrawal. Donor-reactive T cell clones were identified by TCRbeta sequencing following a pre-transplant mixed lymphocyte reaction and were subsequently tracked in post-transplant blood.

Overall study results and their limits: Donor-reactive sequences declined more than third party-reactive ones, suggesting partial antigen-specific deletion unrelated to withdrawal success. Circulating donor-reactive CD4 TCRbeta sequences fell significantly post-transplant in most of the 8 subjects, irrespective of tolerance or HCV status. Because allograft tissue specimens were not available, migration of donor-reactive T cells into the graft, rather than deletion, may have occurred. Low numbers of available donor cells limited the measurable donor-reactive repertoire in two subjects. When repertoire turnover was accounted for, significantly reduced detection of donor-reactive sequences was found in 7 of 8 subjects for CD4 and in 8 of 8 subjects for CD8. The conclusions were preliminary, being limited by small, heterogeneous patient numbers and by non-standardized post-transplant time points.

The CDR3 runs 16 amino acids, cysteine and phenylalanine included. The entry retains the CDR3 DNA only, 48 bases that are in frame from base 1. CDR1 and CDR2, per the germline V gene, are KGHSH and LQKENI. Relative to germline, V is missing 0 bases and J is missing 0 bases, with 4 bases of the junction outside any gene match. A note on this clone: Its antigen remains unidentified. No base-level quality is on record; no much larger clone is a single base apart.

High-throughput TCRbeta CDR3 sequencing of frozen genomic DNA was performed by immunoSEQ, including PCR amplification, mapping, bias correction and internal controls. Per the source publication's procedure: Only productive rearrangements were retained, and each unique TCRbeta sequence was defined by its CDR3 nucleotide sequence together with its V and J gene. For a sequence to be called donor-reactive, it needed a frequency of at least 0.01% and at least 5-fold expansion in CFSE-low cells compared with unstimulated pre-transplant cells. Per-subject minimum frequency thresholds, based on the lowest-template unstimulated sample, ensured at least 90% detection power. Jensen-Shannon divergence between the top 1000 TCRbeta sequences post-transplant and pre-transplant was used to measure repertoire turnover. Changes in detection of donor-reactive sequences were assessed with two-sided Fisher's exact tests. The immuneACCESS repertoire file appears here via TCRdb, limited to in-frame rearrangements. These files lack a portion of the clones; in checked studies, under half of the deficit traces to unresolved V genes, and the cause of the others is not known. That table furnishes V, J and clone size, whereas the DNA furnished D and trimming. Present in this sample are 75,000 to 95,000 clones, less than 90% of which were seen just once. Of the sample, 2% to 2.5% falls within the top ten clones.

Unstimulated PBMCs, after thawing, were stained for CD3, CD4 and CD8 and then FACS-sorted into CD3+CD4+ and CD3+CD8+ populations. Each of the 8 studied subjects was randomized to immunosuppression withdrawal. The Qiagen DNeasy Blood and Tissue Kit was used for isolation of genomic DNA. This sequence uses TRBV18 and TRBJ2-7, and TRBD2 matches 8 of the central bases. The specimen comprised CD4+ T cells from blood, sampled 48 to 50 months after liver transplant. The TCR was taken from a human patient who received a liver transplant. In patients who had a transplant, some T cells may come from the graft donor. The CDR3 reads as follows: CASSPPKAGASYEQYF. The nucleotide sequence is given as TGTGCCAGCTCACCACCGAAAGCGGGGGCCTCCTACGAGCAGTACTTC.